The source of this T cell receptor beta chain is a study of blood T cell repertoires in COVID-19. Study information: Samples representing acute and convalescent COVID-19 were sourced from the United States, Italy and Spain. PBMCs, B-cell-depleted T cells, or T cells were the source of the cDNA or gDNA that made up the material.

This clone was detected only once. This CDR3 contains 16 residues. From germline, CDR1 is SGHVS and CDR2 FNYEAQ. Germline trimming cut 4 bases from V and 7 bases from J; bases unmatched to any gene: 12. Some clones are missing from TCRdb's copy, which holds only in-frame ones; the method was immunoSEQ multiplex PCR. The top ten clones hold 1.5% to 2% of a sample with about 140,000 clones, around four fifths of them seen once. Sequences were obtained from peripheral blood. The rearrangement links TRBV7-6 to TRBJ1-4, with 7 bases identical to TRBD1. This receptor was identified in a human donor in a cohort sampled during active COVID-19. The CDR3 spells CASSYSSGGGGEKLFF. The CDR3 DNA sequence: TGTGCCAGCAGCTACAGTTCGGGAGGGGGCGGTGAAAAACTGTTTTTT.